A selection of T cell receptor beta chains follows, all from one sample in a study of OX40 agonist ivuxolimab in advanced cancers. Generated by immunoSEQ multiplex PCR, the TCRdb table keeps only in-frame clones and is missing some. The sample carries about 55,000 clones, about 86% recorded once. The sequencing used CD4+ or CD8+ T cells sorted from blood, collected in a trial of the OX40 agonist ivuxolimab. These receptors originate from an adult with an advanced solid tumor such as melanoma, head and neck, liver or kidney cancer. The CDR3 runs from the conserved cysteine through the conserved F or W. The order of the fields is CDR3 protein, CDR3 DNA, D gene, clone size, CDR3 length, V gene, J gene. D genes are given only for firm matches. The listing skips clone size in some rows; elsewhere it reads once, few, many or a size class.

CDR3: CAWSPLGYEQYF
DNA: TGTGCCTGGAGTCCCCTCGGGTACGAGCAGTACTTC
D: -
size: once
length: 12
V: TRBV30
J: TRBJ2-7

CDR3: CASSQELGSETQYF
DNA: TGTGCCAGCAGCCAAGAGTTGGGTTCGGAGACCCAGTACTTC
D: -
size: -
length: 14
V: TRBV14
J: TRBJ2-5

CDR3: CASSLDFGNTIYF
DNA: TGTGCCAGCAGCTTAGATTTTGGAAACACCATATATTTT
D: -
size: -
length: 13
V: TRBV11-3
J: TRBJ1-3

CDR3: CATSRRPQGATHEKLFF
DNA: TGTGCCACCAGCAGACGCCCTCAGGGGGCAACCCATGAAAAACTGTTTTTT
D: TRBD1
size: -
length: 17
V: TRBV15
J: TRBJ1-4

CDR3: CASSPSRGAGSSYEQYF
DNA: TGCGCCAGCAGCCCTAGTAGGGGAGCGGGGAGCTCCTACGAGCAGTACTTC
D: TRBD2
size: -
length: 17
V: TRBV4-1
J: TRBJ2-7

CDR3: CASSGLAAGGTEQFF
DNA: TGTGCCAGCAGTGGGCTCGCAGCGGGAGGGACGGAGCAGTTCTTC
D: TRBD2
size: few
length: 15
V: TRBV28
J: TRBJ2-1

CDR3: CASSHMRVGETQYF
DNA: TGTGCCAGCAGCCACATGCGGGTAGGAGAGACCCAGTACTTC
D: -
size: -
length: 14
V: TRBV14
J: TRBJ2-5

CDR3: CASSESSAQETQYF
DNA: TGTGCCAGCAGTGAATCGTCAGCACAAGAGACCCAGTACTTC
D: -
size: -
length: 14
V: TRBV25-1
J: TRBJ2-5

CDR3: CASSVKTSNYGYTF
DNA: TGCGCCAGCAGTGTAAAAACCTCTAACTATGGCTACACCTTC
D: -
size: -
length: 14
V: TRBV10-2
J: TRBJ1-2

CDR3: CASSPEEGRNTGELFF
DNA: TGCGCCAGCAGCCCGGAGGAAGGGAGGAACACCGGGGAGCTGTTTTTT
D: -
size: medium-sized
length: 16
V: TRBV5-1
J: TRBJ2-2

CDR3: CSVQPYNEQFF
DNA: TGCAGTGTACAGCCTTACAATGAGCAGTTCTTC
D: -
size: -
length: 11
V: TRBV20-1
J: TRBJ2-1

CDR3: CASSQERQNNEKLFF
DNA: TGCGCCAGCAGCCAAGAACGGCAGAATAATGAAAAACTGTTTTTT
D: -
size: few
length: 15
V: TRBV4-1
J: TRBJ1-4

CDR3: CASSQWRQETQYF
DNA: TGCGCCAGCAGCCAATGGCGCCAAGAGACCCAGTACTTC
D: -
size: once
length: 13
V: TRBV4-1
J: TRBJ2-5

CDR3: CASSLAGGVADTQYF
DNA: TGTGCCAGCAGCTTAGCGGGTGGGGTCGCAGATACGCAGTATTTT
D: -
size: -
length: 15
V: TRBV7-8
J: TRBJ2-3

CDR3: CASSLARGRDEQYF
DNA: TGCGCCAGCAGCTTGGCCAGGGGCAGGGACGAGCAGTACTTC
D: -
size: -
length: 14
V: TRBV5-1
J: TRBJ2-7

CDR3: CASRASGTGETQYF
DNA: TGTGCCAGTAGGGCTAGCGGGACTGGAGAGACCCAGTACTTC
D: TRBD2
size: -
length: 14
V: TRBV19
J: TRBJ2-5

CDR3: CASSSGTDTQYF
DNA: TGTGCCAGTAGTTCCGGCACAGATACGCAGTATTTT
D: -
size: -
length: 12
V: TRBV19
J: TRBJ2-3

CDR3: CASSQPGRLSGANVLTF
DNA: TGCGCCAGCAGCCAGCCGGGACGCCTCTCTGGGGCCAACGTCCTGACTTTC
D: -
size: -
length: 17
V: TRBV4-1
J: TRBJ2-6

CDR3: CASRLARTYEQYF
DNA: TGTGCCAGCAGACTAGCGAGAACCTACGAGCAGTACTTC
D: TRBD2
size: -
length: 13
V: TRBV6-4
J: TRBJ2-7

CDR3: CASSPDNYGYTF
DNA: TGTGCCAGCTCACCAGACAATTATGGCTACACCTTC
D: -
size: -
length: 12
V: TRBV18
J: TRBJ1-2

CDR3: CASASGLTLTSVETQYF
DNA: TGTGCCAGTGCTTCGGGACTCACCCTAACATCGGTTGAGACCCAGTACTTC
D: -
size: -
length: 17
V: TRBV27
J: TRBJ2-5

CDR3: CASGQPGQYYEQYF
DNA: TGTGCCAGCGGACAACCGGGACAGTACTACGAGCAGTACTTC
D: TRBD1
size: -
length: 14
V: TRBV28
J: TRBJ2-7

CDR3: CASSLRTDEKLFF
DNA: TGTGCCAGCAGTTTGCGCACGGATGAAAAACTGTTTTTT
D: -
size: -
length: 13
V: TRBV6-1
J: TRBJ1-4

CDR3: CSAVRQETQYF
DNA: TGCAGTGCTGTCAGGCAAGAGACCCAGTACTTC
D: -
size: -
length: 11
V: TRBV20-1
J: TRBJ2-5

CDR3: CATSRGLAVTYEQYF
DNA: TGTGCCACCAGCAGGGGACTAGCGGTGACCTACGAGCAGTACTTC
D: TRBD2
size: -
length: 15
V: TRBV15
J: TRBJ2-7

CDR3: CASTATGVAYEQYF
DNA: TGTGCCAGTACTGCCACAGGGGTGGCCTACGAGCAGTACTTC
D: TRBD1
size: -
length: 14
V: TRBV2
J: TRBJ2-7

CDR3: CASSQGQGTRVDIQYF
DNA: TGTGCCAGCAGCCAAGGACAGGGGACGAGGGTTGACATTCAGTACTTC
D: TRBD1
size: -
length: 16
V: TRBV4-2
J: TRBJ2-4

CDR3: CASSDEGDRYNEQFF
DNA: TGTGCCAGCAGTGACGAGGGAGACCGCTACAATGAGCAGTTCTTC
D: -
size: -
length: 15
V: TRBV6-4
J: TRBJ2-1

CDR3: CASSQTGAFDEKLFF
DNA: TGCGCCAGCAGCCAGACCGGGGCCTTTGATGAAAAACTGTTTTTT
D: -
size: -
length: 15
V: TRBV5-1
J: TRBJ1-4

CDR3: CAWSVWRRAYSNQPQHF
DNA: TGTGCCTGGAGTGTCTGGAGAAGGGCTTATAGCAATCAGCCCCAGCATTTT
D: -
size: -
length: 17
V: TRBV30
J: TRBJ1-5

CDR3: CSVAPRAISYGYTF
DNA: TGCAGCGTCGCCCCCAGGGCCATCTCCTATGGCTACACCTTC
D: -
size: -
length: 14
V: TRBV29-1
J: TRBJ1-2

CDR3: CASRRTGAADEKLFF
DNA: TGTGCCAGCAGGCGGACAGGGGCAGCCGATGAAAAACTGTTTTTT
D: TRBD1
size: -
length: 15
V: TRBV6-6
J: TRBJ1-4

CDR3: CASSRIAGAPANEQFF
DNA: TGTGCCAGTAGTAGGATAGCGGGAGCCCCCGCCAATGAGCAGTTCTTC
D: TRBD2
size: -
length: 16
V: TRBV19
J: TRBJ2-1

CDR3: CASSPILSGELFF
DNA: TGTGCCAGCTCTCCCATTCTGTCCGGGGAGCTGTTTTTT
D: -
size: -
length: 13
V: TRBV18
J: TRBJ2-2

CDR3: CASSLYLADNTDTQYF
DNA: TGTGCCAGCAGTTTGTATCTAGCGGACAACACAGATACGCAGTATTTT
D: TRBD2
size: -
length: 16
V: TRBV27
J: TRBJ2-3

CDR3: CASSKRKPAYTDTQYF
DNA: TGTGCCAGCAGCAAAAGAAAGCCAGCCTACACAGATACGCAGTATTTT
D: -
size: -
length: 16
V: TRBV21-1
J: TRBJ2-3

CDR3: CASSPLNLPNEKLFF
DNA: TGTGCCAGCAGCCCGCTAAACCTACCCAATGAAAAACTGTTTTTT
D: -
size: once
length: 15
V: TRBV11-2
J: TRBJ1-4

CDR3: CASSAFGLGVVTDTQYF
DNA: TGTGCCAGCAGCGCTTTTGGACTGGGAGTCGTCACAGATACGCAGTATTTT
D: -
size: -
length: 17
V: TRBV9
J: TRBJ2-3

CDR3: CASSRVDSAYTEAFF
DNA: TGCGCCAGCAGCCGAGTCGACAGCGCCTACACTGAAGCTTTCTTT
D: -
size: -
length: 15
V: TRBV5-1
J: TRBJ1-1

CDR3: CAWRGNTEAFF
DNA: TGTGCCTGGAGGGGGAACACTGAAGCTTTCTTT
D: -
size: -
length: 11
V: TRBV30
J: TRBJ1-1

CDR3: CASSGLAGGYNEQFF
DNA: TGTGCCAGCTCCGGACTAGCGGGAGGCTACAATGAGCAGTTCTTC
D: TRBD2
size: few
length: 15
V: TRBV19
J: TRBJ2-1

CDR3: CASSTGRGAYEQYF
DNA: TGTGCCAGCAGCACCGGAAGGGGGGCCTACGAGCAGTACTTC
D: -
size: once
length: 14
V: TRBV7-3
J: TRBJ2-7

CDR3: CASSQEAGGTSKETQYF
DNA: TGTGCCAGCAGCCAAGAGGCCGGAGGTACCAGCAAAGAGACCCAGTACTTC
D: -
size: -
length: 17
V: TRBV4-2
J: TRBJ2-5

CDR3: CAWSSSGTEAFF
DNA: TGTGCCTGGAGTTCAAGTGGCACTGAAGCTTTCTTT
D: -
size: -
length: 12
V: TRBV30
J: TRBJ1-1

CDR3: CASSHSGVGANVLTF
DNA: TGCGCCAGCAGCCATTCAGGGGTTGGGGCCAACGTCCTGACTTTC
D: -
size: -
length: 15
V: TRBV4-1
J: TRBJ2-6

CDR3: CASSLLETGRPGELFF
DNA: TGTGCCAGCAGCCTCCTAGAGACAGGGAGGCCCGGGGAGCTGTTTTTT
D: -
size: -
length: 16
V: TRBV27
J: TRBJ2-2